Listed here are 31 T cell receptor beta chains from one sample, sequenced in a study of T-cell reconstitution after alpha-beta-depleted transplantation in children (dated by TCRdb to the mid-2010s). Libraries were made using PCR. TCRdb records Illumina HiSeq 2500 as the sequencer. To normalize quantification of the TCRbeta repertoire, the TCR libraries were built with molecular barcoding that relied on unique molecular identifiers. The public reads were reanalyzed by TCRdb: fastp trimming at Q25, MiXCR alignment, in-frame beta chains only. When rows share a CDR3 protein, they turn into one entry using the most common DNA and genes. Across this sample there are about 980,000 distinct CDR3 sequences, with about 29% seen only once. More than 25% of the sample goes to the ten largest clones. The treatment or condition tag for this specimen amounts to: allogeneic hematopoietic cell transplantation with graft depleted of TCRalphabeta T cells and CD19 B cells.

Sequenced material: PBMCs, mostly from graft donor cells, taken 360 days after TCRalphabeta/CD19-depleted stem cell transplant. The receptors were sampled from a boy under two years old who had a stem cell transplant for SCID, so the T cells may come from the graft donor.

The chain employs TRBV5-6 and TRBJ2-1, with a tentative D call TRBD2 (6 bases). Trimming pared 1 base from V and 7 bases from J, leaving 12 bases between. The V gene's germline CDR1 is SGHDT and CDR2 YYEEEE. The CDR3 loop spans 14 amino acids. CDR3 in amino acids: CASSLLRAGNEQFF. In DNA form, the CDR3 reads TGTGCCAGCAGCTTGCTCCGGGCGGGGAATGAGCAGTTCTTC. Filled out from reference TRBV5-6 and TRBJ2-1, the complete variable domain reads DAGVTQSPTHLIKTRGQQVTLRCSPKSGHDTVSWYQQALGQGPQFIFQYYEEEERQRGNFPDRFSGHQFPNYSSELNVNALLLGDSALYLCASSLLRAGNEQFFGPGTRLTVL.

The sample holds one count of this clonotype. This chain connects TRBV4-1 to TRBJ2-7, with a tentative D call TRBD2 (5 bases). The length of the CDR3 is 15 residues. CDR1 and CDR2 from the germline V gene are MGHRA and YSYEKL. V was trimmed by 4 bases and J by 4 bases, leaving 17 bases between them. The CDR3 is CASSLSPAGGYEQYF. CDR3 coding DNA: TGCGCCAGCAGCCTAAGCCCGGCAGGCGGGTACGAGCAGTACTTC.

This rearrangement joins TRBV3-1 to TRBJ2-2, with a tentative D call TRBD2 (5 bases). Trimming stripped 4 bases from V and 6 bases from J, with 9 bases between. The CDR3 covers 13 residues. Germline CDR1 LGHDT, CDR2 YNNKEL (reference sequence). The CDR3 DNA follows: TGTGCCAGCAGCCTGGGAGTGCCCGGGGAGCTGTTTTTT. The encoded protein is CASSLGVPGELFF.

This clonotype appeared many times. V gene TRBV5-1 combines with J gene TRBJ2-5; 11 bases align to TRBD2. Germline CDR1 reads SGHRS; CDR2 reads YFSETQ. Losses at the gene ends were 1 base for V and 4 bases for J; bases not matched to a gene: 3. The length of the CDR3 is 15 residues. CDR3 sequence reads: CASSLIAGGRETQYF. The CDR3 bases are TGCGCCAGCAGCTTGATAGCGGGGGGGCGAGAGACCCAGTACTTC.

This clonotype was counted only a few times. This chain connects TRBV12-3 or TRBV12-4 to TRBJ2-1; TRBD1 matches at 7 bases. The ends lost 3 bases at V and 3 bases at J; junction bases unmatched: 5. The CDR3 is 15 amino acids. CDR3 sequence reads: CASSLRRGHYNEQFF. In DNA form, the CDR3 reads TGTGCCAGCAGTTTGAGAAGGGGGCACTACAATGAGCAGTTCTTC.

Only a few counts were recorded for this clonotype. This sequence joins TRBV20-1 and TRBJ2-1, with D hard to call. The CDR3 loop spans 14 amino acids. Germline CDR1 and CDR2: DFQATT and SNEGSKA (reference sequence). The ends were cut back, 0 bases at V and 0 bases at J, with 6 bases in the middle. In nucleotides, the CDR3 is TGCAGTGCTAGAGAGCAGGTCTCCTACAATGAGCAGTTCTTC. It translates to CSAREQVSYNEQFF.

The chain employs TRBV5-1 and TRBJ1-1; 9 bases align to TRBD1. The CDR3 is 15 residues long. V was clipped by 4 bases and J by 4 bases; unmatched bases: 8. Germline V gene lookup returns CDR1 SGHRS and CDR2 YFSETQ. CDR3 sequence (DNA): TGCGCCAGCAGCCCTTGGACAGGGGAGGGCACTGAAGCTTTCTTT. Its protein is CASSPWTGEGTEAFF.

This clonotype was seen only a few times. The V call is TRBV4-3, the J call TRBJ2-7; no firm D call. Germline V gene data show CDR1 as LGHNA and CDR2 as YSLEER. The CDR3 covers 16 residues. Trimming stripped 0 bases from V and 1 base from J, with 13 bases between. CDR3 sequence reads: CASSQDVGGGSYEQYF. The CDR3 DNA sequence: TGCGCCAGCAGCCAAGATGTGGGCGGTGGGTCCTACGAGCAGTACTTC.

Only a few counts were recorded for this clonotype. This chain uses TRBV5-1 with TRBJ1-2; D is unclear. There are 14 residues in the CDR3. V lost 2 bases and J 3 bases, leaving 11 bases between the germline ends. CDR1 is SGHRS, CDR2 YFSETQ, per germline. Here the CDR3 reads CASSLGQPDYGYTF. In DNA form, the CDR3 reads TGCGCCAGCAGCTTAGGTCAGCCGGACTATGGCTACACCTTC.

The rearrangement links TRBV4-2 to TRBJ2-7, with TRBD2 as a possible D gene (6 bases). Germline V lookup: CDR1 LGHNA, CDR2 YNFKEQ. This CDR3 region has 14 residues. V was cut by 0 bases and J by 2 bases, with 8 bases left in between. CDR3 DNA: TGTGCCAGCAGCCAAGATACGGGGGCCTACGAGCAGTACTTC. Protein product: CASSQDTGAYEQYF.

V usage is TRBV11-2 and J usage is TRBJ2-3; D is unclear. CDR1 is SGHAT and CDR2 is FQNNGV in the germline V gene. V gave up 5 bases and J gave up 4 bases, with 22 bases separating them. The CDR3 covers 17 residues. The CDR3 region is CASSPGRLAMDADTQYF. In DNA form, the CDR3 reads TGTGCCAGCAGCCCGGGCCGTCTGGCTATGGATGCAGATACGCAGTATTTT.

A few counts support this clonotype. J is TRBJ2-3 and V is TRBV4-3; D is possibly TRBD2 (5 bases). In germline, CDR1 is LGHNA, CDR2 YSLEER. V lost 1 base, J lost 0 bases, and 11 bases lay in between. CDR3 length: 16 amino acids. In nucleotides, the CDR3 is TGCGCCAGCAGCCAAGTAAAGACGGGGAGCACAGATACGCAGTATTTT. It specifies CASSQVKTGSTDTQYF.

This clonotype was seen ten or more times. This rearrangement joins TRBV20-1 to TRBJ2-2, with a possible D match to TRBD1 (5 bases). V was clipped by 0 bases and J by 0 bases, with 8 bases between them. Germline V lookup: CDR1 DFQATT, CDR2 SNEGSKA (reference sequence). This CDR3 region has 15 residues. The CDR3 sequence is CSARDRRANTGELFF. CDR3 nucleotide sequence: TGCAGTGCTAGAGATCGCAGGGCGAACACCGGGGAGCTGTTTTTT.

The chain employs TRBV12-3 or TRBV12-4 and TRBJ1-2; D is uncertain. The ends were cut back, 0 bases at V and 6 bases at J, with 8 bases in the middle. The CDR3 totals 13 residues. This CDR3 is CASSLAPTDGYTF. CDR3 sequence (DNA): TGTGCCAGCAGTTTAGCCCCGACCGATGGCTACACCTTC.

This clonotype was picked up many times. The J gene is TRBJ1-5, the V gene TRBV12-3 or TRBV12-4, with D unresolved. The CDR3 contains 14 residues. Trimming removed 3 bases from V and 4 bases from J, with 10 bases in between. The CDR3 nucleotides read TGTGCCAGCAGTTTGCGGTGGGCAAATCAGCCCCAGCATTTT. Its protein product is CASSLRWANQPQHF.

The rearrangement joins TRBV4-1 to TRBJ2-4; no reliable D call. The CDR3 length is 15 residues. Germline V gene sequence: CDR1 MGHRA, CDR2 YSYEKL. V was shortened by 0 bases and J by 2 bases, with 8 bases between the two germline ends. Here the CDR3 DNA reads TGCGCCAGCAGCCAAGATCCCAGGTCCAAAAACATTCAGTACTTC. Encoded protein: CASSQDPRSKNIQYF.

This CDR3 reads CSVSPGDPQRQYF. Here the CDR3 DNA reads TGCAGCGTGAGTCCCGGGGACCCTCAGAGGCAGTACTTC. The chain recombines TRBV29-1 with TRBJ2-7, with D perhaps matching TRBD1 or TRBD2 (5 bases each). V dropped 6 bases and J dropped 9 bases, with 21 bases sitting between them. Germline V gives CDR1 SQVTM, CDR2 ANQGSEA. This CDR3 comprises 13 residues.

The chain combines TRBV5-1 with TRBJ2-7; D uncertain. CDR1 SGHRS and CDR2 YFSETQ come from the germline V gene. This CDR3 is built from 15 residues. V dropped 2 bases and J dropped 0 bases, with 12 bases sitting between them. CDR3 sequence (DNA): TGCGCCAGCAGCTTATCTTCTGGAGTCTCCTACGAGCAGTACTTC. Residues: CASSLSSGVSYEQYF.

This clonotype was counted between two and nine times. The gene calls are TRBV27 and TRBJ2-1; D might be TRBD1 or TRBD2, each matching 5 bases. Germline CDR1 reads MNHEY; CDR2 reads SMNVEV (reference sequence). This CDR3 is built from 14 residues. V was shortened by 10 bases and J by 2 bases, with 15 bases between the two germline ends. The CDR3 DNA follows: TGTGCCACGGGGCCGTTAGGCGCCTACAATGAGCAGTTCTTC. The encoded protein is CATGPLGAYNEQFF.

V is TRBV12-3 or TRBV12-4 and J is TRBJ1-4; D perhaps matches TRBD1 (6 bases). The CDR3 consists of 16 residues. V dropped 3 bases and J dropped 6 bases, with 17 bases sitting between them. The CDR3 DNA reads as TGTGCCAGCAGTTTGGGTCCAGGGCCAGGGGATGAAAAACTGTTTTTT. This translates into CASSLGPGPGDEKLFF.

The rearrangement uses TRBV4-1 and TRBJ1-2; D possibly corresponds to TRBD1 (5 bases). The CDR3 has 13 amino acids. CDR1 is MGHRA and CDR2 is YSYEKL in the germline V gene. The germline V and J ends were trimmed by 4 bases and 7 bases, with 13 bases remaining between them. The CDR3 coding sequence is TGCGCCAGCAGCCCCCCGGCGGGGGTTGGCTACACCTTC. Translation gives CASSPPAGVGYTF.

The chain couples TRBV5-1 to TRBJ2-7; TRBD1 matches 11 bases. Germline CDR1 is SGHRS and CDR2 is YFSETQ. The CDR3 totals 15 residues. Trimming at V came to 4 bases and at J to 7 bases, leaving 10 bases not matched to a gene. Written as DNA, the CDR3 is TGCGCCAGCAGCGTAGGACAGGGGGCGAGGCCTGAGCAGTACTTC. Translation: CASSVGQGARPEQYF.

The rearrangement joins TRBV5-6 to TRBJ1-2, with D tentatively TRBD1 (6 bases). This CDR3 is 14 amino acids long. Germline lookup yields CDR1 SGHDT and CDR2 YYEEEE. Trimming pared 4 bases from V and 7 bases from J, leaving 17 bases between. In DNA form, the CDR3 reads TGTGCCAGCAGCCTTGGGGGGCTGAGCACTGGCTACACCTTC. It specifies CASSLGGLSTGYTF.

The rearrangement joins TRBV12-3 or TRBV12-4 to TRBJ1-3, with D possibly TRBD1 on 5 matching bases. The CDR3 runs to 14 residues. Between the trimmed V and J ends, which lost 3 bases and 2 bases, there was a span of 8 bases. The CDR3 region is CASSLRGAGNTIYF. The CDR3 region has the DNA TGTGCCAGCAGTTTGCGGGGGGCTGGAAACACCATATATTTT.

The chain couples TRBV5-1 to TRBJ2-3; 7 bases are shared with TRBD1. With 5 bases clipped from V and 4 bases from J, the junction kept 1 base outside the gene matches. The CDR3 is 12 amino acids. Germline lookup yields CDR1 SGHRS and CDR2 YFSETQ. CDR3 protein: CASRQGSDTQYF. The DNA of the CDR3 is TGCGCCAGCAGACAGGGGTCAGATACGCAGTATTTT.

The V and J genes are TRBV20-1 and TRBJ2-4; 11 positions match TRBD2. V was pared by 3 bases and J by 3 bases, with 4 bases of the junction left unmatched. Germline V gene data show CDR1 as DFQATT and CDR2 as SNEGSKA (reference sequence). There are 15 residues in the CDR3. The CDR3 bases are TGCAGTGCTAGGTTTAGCGGGGGGGTCAAAAACATTCAGTACTTC. Protein sequence: CSARFSGGVKNIQYF.

This clonotype was detected a few times. The CDR3 nucleotides are TGTGCTAGTGGTTTGGTGGCTAGCCGCTTAGGGGAGCTGTTTTTT. This translates into CASGLVASRLGELFF. The rearrangement joins TRBV12-5 to TRBJ2-2; D is perhaps TRBD2 (5 bases). V was trimmed by 0 bases and J by 8 bases, leaving 13 bases between them. The CDR3 length is 15 residues. The germline V gene has CDR1 LGHNT and CDR2 FRNRAP.

J is TRBJ1-1 and V is TRBV29-1; D uncertain. The CDR3 runs 13 residues. Trimming left V 7 bases short and J 3 bases short, with 15 bases between. Germline CDR1 SQVTM, CDR2 ANQGSEA. CDR3 DNA sequence: TGCAGCGCCCGCTTCACAACCGACACTGAAGCTTTCTTT. Its protein product is CSARFTTDTEAFF.

This clonotype was seen a few times. The rearrangement uses TRBV2 and TRBJ2-2; no clear D. V dropped 6 bases and J dropped 7 bases, with 12 bases sitting between them. This CDR3 contains 13 residues. The V gene's germline CDR1 is SNHLY and CDR2 FYNNEI. The CDR3 reads CASSVTGLGELFF. CDR3 coding DNA: TGTGCCAGCAGCGTTACCGGCCTCGGGGAGCTGTTTTTT.

The CDR3 DNA sequence: TGTGCCAGCTCACCGGGTTTGGCTGGGACAGGATCATCTTACGAGCAGTACTTC. Protein product: CASSPGLAGTGSSYEQYF. The chain combines TRBV18 with TRBJ2-7; 8 positions match TRBD1. The V gene's germline CDR1 is KGHSH and CDR2 LQKENI. The CDR3 loop spans 18 amino acids. V shed 3 bases and J 4 bases; nucleotides not matched to a gene: 17.

V is TRBV30 and J is TRBJ2-7; 11 bases are a match to TRBD1. The CDR3 is made up of 15 amino acids. V trimming: 0 bases; J trimming: 6 bases; junction bases outside the gene matches: 7. The germline gives CDR1 GTSNPN, CDR2 SVGIG (reference sequence). CDR3 sequence reads: CAWSVGQGAAIEQYF. In DNA form, the CDR3 reads TGTGCCTGGAGTGTAGGACAGGGGGCCGCAATCGAGCAGTACTTC.